The entry below describes one T cell receptor beta chain. Its antigen is not identified. The same CDR3 can be traced to other DNA sequences in this sample. These data come from a study of radiotherapy plus CTLA-4 blockade in lung cancer. Study background: Objective responses arose in 15% to 20% of patients, and 25% to 35% experienced disease control. General study results and limits: Tumor-origin TCR clones grew in blood after radiotherapy plus ipilimumab. Per reports, early blood T cell clone dynamics, plus interferon-beta, forecast response most strongly.

TCRdb's copy holds only in-frame clones and misses some; the assay was immunoSEQ multiplex PCR. The sample lists about 60,000 clones; approximately 83% were seen once. CDR1 SGDLS and CDR2 YYNGEE come from the germline V gene. V gave up 0 bases and J gave up 3 bases; unmatched junction bases: 7. The CDR3 length is 16 residues. The sequenced sample was peripheral blood, obtained from a patient treated with radiotherapy plus ipilimumab. The chain carries TRBV9 and TRBJ2-3, with 7 bases matching TRBD2. This clonotype was sampled from a human donor with non-small cell lung cancer who had a partial response to radiotherapy plus ipilimumab. CDR3 sequence: CASSVVGGSNTDTQYF. CDR3 nucleotides: TGTGCCAGCAGCGTAGTGGGCGGGAGTAATACAGATACGCAGTATTTT.